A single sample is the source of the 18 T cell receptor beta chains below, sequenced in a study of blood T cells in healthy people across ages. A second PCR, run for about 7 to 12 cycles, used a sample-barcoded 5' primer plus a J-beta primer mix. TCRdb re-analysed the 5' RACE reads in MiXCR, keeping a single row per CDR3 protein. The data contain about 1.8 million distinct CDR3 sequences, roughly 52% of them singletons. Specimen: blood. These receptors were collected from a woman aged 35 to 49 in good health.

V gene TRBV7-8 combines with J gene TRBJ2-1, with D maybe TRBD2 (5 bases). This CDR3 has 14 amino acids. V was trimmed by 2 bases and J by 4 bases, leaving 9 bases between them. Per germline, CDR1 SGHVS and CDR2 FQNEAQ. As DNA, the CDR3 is TGTGCCAGCAGCTTATCGGAGGTGTACAATGAGCAGTTCTTC. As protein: CASSLSEVYNEQFF.

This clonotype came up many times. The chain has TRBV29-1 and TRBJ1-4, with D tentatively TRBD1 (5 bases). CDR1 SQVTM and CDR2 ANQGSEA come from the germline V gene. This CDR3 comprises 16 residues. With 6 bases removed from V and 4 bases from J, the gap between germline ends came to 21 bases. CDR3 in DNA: TGCAGCGTCGGACAAGGTCGAGGACTGAGTAATGAAAAACTGTTTTTT. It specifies CSVGQGRGLSNEKLFF.

The CDR3 region has the DNA TGTGCCAGCAGACGCCTCCCGGGGCCGAGCTCCTACGAGCAGTACTTC. This gives the protein CASRRLPGPSSYEQYF. The chain uses TRBV6-5 and TRBJ2-7; D tentatively fits TRBD1 or TRBD2 (5 bases each). Germline V gene sequence: CDR1 MNHEY, CDR2 SVGAGI. Between the trimmed V and J ends, which lost 6 bases and 0 bases, there was a span of 18 bases. The CDR3 runs 16 residues.

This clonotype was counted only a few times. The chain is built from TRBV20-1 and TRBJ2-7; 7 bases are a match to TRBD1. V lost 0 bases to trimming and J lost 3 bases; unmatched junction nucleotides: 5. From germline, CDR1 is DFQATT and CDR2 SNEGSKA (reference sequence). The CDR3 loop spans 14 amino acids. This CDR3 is CSARDIGQDYEQYF. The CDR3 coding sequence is TGCAGTGCTAGAGATATTGGACAGGACTACGAGCAGTACTTC.

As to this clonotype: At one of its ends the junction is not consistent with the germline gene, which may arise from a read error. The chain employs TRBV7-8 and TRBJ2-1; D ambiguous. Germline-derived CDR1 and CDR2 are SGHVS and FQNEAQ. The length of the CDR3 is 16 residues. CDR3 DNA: TGTACCAGCAGCCCTGACACCCAGAGCTCCTACAATGAGCAGTTCTTC. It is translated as CTSSPDTQSSYNEQFF.

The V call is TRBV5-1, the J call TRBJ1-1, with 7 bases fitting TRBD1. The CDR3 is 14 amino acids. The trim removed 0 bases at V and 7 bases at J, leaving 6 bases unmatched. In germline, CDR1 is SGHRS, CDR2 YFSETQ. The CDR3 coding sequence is TGCGCCAGCAGCTTGGTGGCAGGGGGGATTGAAGCTTTCTTT. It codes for CASSLVAGGIEAFF.

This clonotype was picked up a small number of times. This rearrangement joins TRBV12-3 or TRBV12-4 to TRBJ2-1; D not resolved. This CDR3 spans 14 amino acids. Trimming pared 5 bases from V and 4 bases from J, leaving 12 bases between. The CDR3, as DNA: TGTGCCAGCAGTACTCCTAAGGGTTACAATGAGCAGTTCTTC. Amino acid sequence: CASSTPKGYNEQFF.

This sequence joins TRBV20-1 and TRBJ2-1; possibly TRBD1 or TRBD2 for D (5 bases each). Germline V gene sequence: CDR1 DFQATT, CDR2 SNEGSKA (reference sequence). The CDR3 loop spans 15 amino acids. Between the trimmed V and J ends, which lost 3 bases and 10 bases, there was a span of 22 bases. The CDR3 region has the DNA TGCAGTGCTAGGGTAACTAGGACATCGTCCTACGAGCAGTTCTTC. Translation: CSARVTRTSSYEQFF.

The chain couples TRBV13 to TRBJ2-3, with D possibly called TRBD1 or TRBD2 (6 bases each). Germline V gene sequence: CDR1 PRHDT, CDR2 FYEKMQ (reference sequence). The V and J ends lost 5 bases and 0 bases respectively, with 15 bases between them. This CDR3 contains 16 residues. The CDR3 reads CASSPGGTTSTDTQYF. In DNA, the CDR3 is TGTGCCAGCAGCCCCGGGGGCACGACTAGCACAGATACGCAGTATTTT. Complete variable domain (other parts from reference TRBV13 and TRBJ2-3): AAGVIQSPRHLIKEKRETATLKCYPIPRHDTVYWYQQGPGQDPQFLISFYEKMQSDKGSIPDRFSAQQFSDYHSELNMSSLELGDSALYFCASSPGGTTSTDTQYFGPGTRLTVL.

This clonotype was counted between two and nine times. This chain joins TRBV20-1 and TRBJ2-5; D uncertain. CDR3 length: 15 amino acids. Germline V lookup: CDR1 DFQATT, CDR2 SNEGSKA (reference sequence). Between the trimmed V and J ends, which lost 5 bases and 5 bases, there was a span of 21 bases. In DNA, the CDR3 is TGCAGTGCTCAAACGCCGACCGGATTGGGCGAGACCCAGTACTTC. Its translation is CSAQTPTGLGETQYF.

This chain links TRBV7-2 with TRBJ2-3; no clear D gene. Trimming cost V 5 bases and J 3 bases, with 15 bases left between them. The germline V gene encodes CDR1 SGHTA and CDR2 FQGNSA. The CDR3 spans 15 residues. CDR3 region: CASSPQPVGTDTQYF. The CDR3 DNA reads TGTGCCAGCAGCCCCCAACCAGTAGGTACAGATACGCAGTATTTT.

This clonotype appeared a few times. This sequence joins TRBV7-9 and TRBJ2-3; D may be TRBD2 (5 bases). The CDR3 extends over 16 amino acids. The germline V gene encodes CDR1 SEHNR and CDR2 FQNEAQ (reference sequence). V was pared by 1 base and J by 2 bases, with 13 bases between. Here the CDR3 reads CASSLVEAGDTDTQYF. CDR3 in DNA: TGTGCCAGCAGCTTAGTGGAGGCCGGAGACACAGATACGCAGTATTTT.

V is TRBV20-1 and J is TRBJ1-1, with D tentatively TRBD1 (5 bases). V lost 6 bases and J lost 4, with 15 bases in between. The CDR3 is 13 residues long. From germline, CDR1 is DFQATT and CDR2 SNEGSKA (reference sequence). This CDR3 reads CSAGVNQGTEAFF. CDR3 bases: TGCAGTGCGGGGGTTAACCAAGGCACTGAAGCTTTCTTT.

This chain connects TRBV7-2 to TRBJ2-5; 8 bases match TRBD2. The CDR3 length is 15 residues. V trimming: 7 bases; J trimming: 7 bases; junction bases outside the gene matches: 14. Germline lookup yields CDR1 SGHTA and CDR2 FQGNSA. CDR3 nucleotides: TGTGCCAGCACCGTCAGTGGCGGGGGGATGGGGACCCAGTACTTC. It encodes CASTVSGGGMGTQYF.

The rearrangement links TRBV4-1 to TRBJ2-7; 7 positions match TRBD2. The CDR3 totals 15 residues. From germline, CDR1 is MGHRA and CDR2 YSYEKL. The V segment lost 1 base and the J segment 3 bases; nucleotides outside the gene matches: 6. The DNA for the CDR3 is TGCGCCAGCAGCCAAGTGGGGGGGTTAGGCTACGAGCAGTACTTC. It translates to CASSQVGGLGYEQYF.

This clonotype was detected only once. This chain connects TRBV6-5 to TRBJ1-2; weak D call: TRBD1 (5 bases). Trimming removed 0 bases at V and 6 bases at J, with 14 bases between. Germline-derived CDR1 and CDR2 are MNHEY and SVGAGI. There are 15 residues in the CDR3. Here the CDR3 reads CASSYSSSRGHGYTF. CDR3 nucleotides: TGTGCCAGCAGTTACTCGAGCAGTAGGGGACATGGCTACACCTTC.

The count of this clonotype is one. This CDR3 reads CASSEAAGFYEQYF. The CDR3 bases are TGTGCCAGCAGTGAAGCGGCGGGGTTCTACGAGCAGTACTTC. The rearrangement joins TRBV2 to TRBJ2-7, with a possible D match to TRBD2 (6 bases). Trimming took 0 bases from V and 3 from J, leaving 9 bases between them. This CDR3 spans 14 amino acids. Germline V gene lookup returns CDR1 SNHLY and CDR2 FYNNEI.

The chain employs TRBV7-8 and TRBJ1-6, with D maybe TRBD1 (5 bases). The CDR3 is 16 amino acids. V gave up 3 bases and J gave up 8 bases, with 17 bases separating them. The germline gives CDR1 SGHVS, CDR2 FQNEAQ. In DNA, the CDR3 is TGTGCCAGCAGCTTGGTGGCGGGGGGGTTTGATTCACCCCTCCACTTT. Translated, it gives CASSLVAGGFDSPLHF. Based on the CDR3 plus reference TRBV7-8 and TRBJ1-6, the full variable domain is GAGVSQSPRYKVAKRGQDVALRCDPISGHVSLFWYQQALGQGPEFLTYFQNEAQLDKSGLPSDRFFAERPEGSVSTLKIQRTQQEDSAVYLCASSLVAGGFDSPLHFGNGTRLTVT.